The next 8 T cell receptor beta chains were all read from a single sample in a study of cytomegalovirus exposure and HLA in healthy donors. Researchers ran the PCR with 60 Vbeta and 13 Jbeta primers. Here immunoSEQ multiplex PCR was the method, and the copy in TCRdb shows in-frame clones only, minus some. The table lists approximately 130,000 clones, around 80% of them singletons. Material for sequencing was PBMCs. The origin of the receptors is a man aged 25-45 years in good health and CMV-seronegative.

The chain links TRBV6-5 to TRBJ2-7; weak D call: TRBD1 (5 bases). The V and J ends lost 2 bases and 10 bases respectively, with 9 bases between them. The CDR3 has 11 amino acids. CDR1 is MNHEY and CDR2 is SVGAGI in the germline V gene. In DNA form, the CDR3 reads TGTGCCAGCAGTTACGGGGCCACCCAGTACTTC. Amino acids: CASSYGATQYF.

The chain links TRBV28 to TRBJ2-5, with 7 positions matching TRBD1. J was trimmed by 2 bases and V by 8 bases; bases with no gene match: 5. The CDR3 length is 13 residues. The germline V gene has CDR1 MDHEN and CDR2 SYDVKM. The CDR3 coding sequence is TGTGCCAGCGGGACAGACATACAAGAGACCCAGTACTTC. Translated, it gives CASGTDIQETQYF.

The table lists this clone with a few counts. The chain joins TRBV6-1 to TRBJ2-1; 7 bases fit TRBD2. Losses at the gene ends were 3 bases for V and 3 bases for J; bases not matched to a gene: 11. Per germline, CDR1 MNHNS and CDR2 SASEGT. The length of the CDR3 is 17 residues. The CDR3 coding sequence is TGTGCCAGCAGTGAGGGGTCTAGCGGTCACCTCTACAATGAGCAGTTCTTC. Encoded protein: CASSEGSSGHLYNEQFF.

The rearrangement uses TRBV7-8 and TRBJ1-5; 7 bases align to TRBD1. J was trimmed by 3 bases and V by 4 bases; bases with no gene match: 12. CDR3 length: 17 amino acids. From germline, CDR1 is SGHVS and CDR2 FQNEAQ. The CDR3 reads CASSSRGTGAHNQPQHF. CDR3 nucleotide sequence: TGTGCCAGCAGCTCCCGAGGAACAGGGGCACACAATCAGCCCCAGCATTTT.

CDR3 sequence: CASSLWTENTEAFF. Written as DNA, the CDR3 is TGCGCCAGCAGCCTTTGGACAGAGAACACTGAAGCTTTCTTT. The chain links TRBV4-3 to TRBJ1-1, with D maybe TRBD1 (6 bases). The CDR3 is 14 amino acids. CDR1 is LGHNA and CDR2 is YSLEER in the germline V gene. V shed 4 bases and J shed 1 base, with 10 bases lying between them.

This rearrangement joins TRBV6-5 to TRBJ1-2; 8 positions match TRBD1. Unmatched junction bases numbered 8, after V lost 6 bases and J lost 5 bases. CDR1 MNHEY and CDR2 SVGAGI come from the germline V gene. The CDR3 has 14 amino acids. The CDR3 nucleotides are TGTGCCAGCAGCCAACCCGGACAGGGTTATGGCTACACCTTC. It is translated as CASSQPGQGYGYTF.

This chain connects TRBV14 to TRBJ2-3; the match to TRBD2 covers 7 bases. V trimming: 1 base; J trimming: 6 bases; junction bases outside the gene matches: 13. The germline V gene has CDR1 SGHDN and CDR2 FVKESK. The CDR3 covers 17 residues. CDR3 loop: CASSQGVIRGVSDTQYF. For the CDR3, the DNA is TGTGCCAGCAGCCAAGGGGTTATTCGGGGGGTTTCGGATACGCAGTATTTT.

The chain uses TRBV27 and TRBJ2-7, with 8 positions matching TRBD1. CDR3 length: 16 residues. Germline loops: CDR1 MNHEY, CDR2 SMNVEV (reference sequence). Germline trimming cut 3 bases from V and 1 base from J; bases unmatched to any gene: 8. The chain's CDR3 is CASSFKGTGLSYEQYF. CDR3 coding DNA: TGTGCCAGCAGTTTTAAGGGGACAGGTTTGTCCTACGAGCAGTACTTC.